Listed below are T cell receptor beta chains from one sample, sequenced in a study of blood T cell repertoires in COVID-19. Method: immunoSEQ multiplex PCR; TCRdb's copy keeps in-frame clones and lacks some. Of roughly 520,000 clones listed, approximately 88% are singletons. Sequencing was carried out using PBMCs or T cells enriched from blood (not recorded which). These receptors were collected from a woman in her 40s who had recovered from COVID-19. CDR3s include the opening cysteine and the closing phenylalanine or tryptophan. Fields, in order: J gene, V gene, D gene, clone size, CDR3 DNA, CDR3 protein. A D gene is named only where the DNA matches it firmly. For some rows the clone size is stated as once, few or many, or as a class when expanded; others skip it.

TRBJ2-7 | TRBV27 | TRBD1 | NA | TGTGCCAGCAGTCCATGGACAGGGGAACCTCACGAGCAGTACTTC | CASSPWTGEPHEQYF
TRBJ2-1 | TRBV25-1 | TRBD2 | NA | TGTGCCAGCAGTGAATGGGGGGGAGTGTACAATGAGCAGTTCTTC | CASSEWGGVYNEQFF
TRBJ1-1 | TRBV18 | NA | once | TGTGCCAGCTCACCGCCCTCCGGGAACACTGAAGCTTTCTTT | CASSPPSGNTEAFF
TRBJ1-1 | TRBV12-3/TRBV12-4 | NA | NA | TGTGCCAGCAATCAACACCTTTACACTGAAGCTTTCTTT | CASNQHLYTEAFF
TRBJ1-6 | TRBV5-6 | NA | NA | TGTGCCAGCAGCTTGGGGGGGGGCGGTTCACCCCTCCACTTT | CASSLGGGGSPLHF
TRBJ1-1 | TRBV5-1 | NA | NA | TGCGCCAGCAGCCGCGACACCAGGGTGGCAATGAACACTGAAGCTTTCTTT | CASSRDTRVAMNTEAFF
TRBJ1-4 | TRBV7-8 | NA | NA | TGTGCCAGCAGCTCCCACCAGGATACCAATGAAAAACTGTTTTTT | CASSSHQDTNEKLFF
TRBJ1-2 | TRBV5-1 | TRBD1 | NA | TGCGCCAGCAGCTTGGCCAGGACAGGGAGGTATTATGGCTACACCTTC | CASSLARTGRYYGYTF
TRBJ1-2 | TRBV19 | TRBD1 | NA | TGTGCCAGTAGTATAGGGACAGGGGGCGACTATGGCTACACCTTC | CASSIGTGGDYGYTF
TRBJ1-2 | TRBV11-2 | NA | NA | TGTGCCAGCAGCTTAGGCGGGGATGGCTACACCTTC | CASSLGGDGYTF
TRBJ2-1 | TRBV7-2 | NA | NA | TGTGCCAGCAGCTTGACGGGGTACAATGAGCAGTTCTTC | CASSLTGYNEQFF
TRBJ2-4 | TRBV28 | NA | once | TGTGCCAGCAGTTTAGGGGAGGGGGGCATTCAGTACTTC | CASSLGEGGIQYF
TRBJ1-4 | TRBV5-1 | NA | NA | TGCGCCAGCAGCTCAGCAGGGATATCCAATGAAAAACTGTTTTTT | CASSSAGISNEKLFF
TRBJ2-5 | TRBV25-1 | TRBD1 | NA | TGTGCCAGCAGTTCGGAACAGGGGGCTGAGACCCAGTACTTC | CASSSEQGAETQYF
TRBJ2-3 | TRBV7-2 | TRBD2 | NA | TGTGCCAGCAGCCAACTAGCGGGGACAGATACGCAGTATTTT | CASSQLAGTDTQYF
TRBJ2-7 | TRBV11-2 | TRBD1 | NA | TGTGCCAGCAGCTACGATTACAGGGGGCCCTACGAGCAGTACTTC | CASSYDYRGPYEQYF
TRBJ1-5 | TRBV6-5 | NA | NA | TGTGCCAGCAGGCACGGTCATAGCAATCAGCCCCAGCATTTT | CASRHGHSNQPQHF